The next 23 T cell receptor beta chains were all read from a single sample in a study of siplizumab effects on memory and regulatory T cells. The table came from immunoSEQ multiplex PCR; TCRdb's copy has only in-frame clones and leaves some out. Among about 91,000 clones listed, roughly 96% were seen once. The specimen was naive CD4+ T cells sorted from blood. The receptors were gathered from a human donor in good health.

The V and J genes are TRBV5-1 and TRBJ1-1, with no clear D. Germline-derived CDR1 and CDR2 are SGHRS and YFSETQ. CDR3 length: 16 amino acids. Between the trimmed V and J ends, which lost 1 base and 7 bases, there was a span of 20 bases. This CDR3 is CASSLNVVGPDGEAFF. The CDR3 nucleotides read TGCGCCAGCAGCTTGAATGTAGTTGGCCCGGACGGTGAAGCTTTCTTT.

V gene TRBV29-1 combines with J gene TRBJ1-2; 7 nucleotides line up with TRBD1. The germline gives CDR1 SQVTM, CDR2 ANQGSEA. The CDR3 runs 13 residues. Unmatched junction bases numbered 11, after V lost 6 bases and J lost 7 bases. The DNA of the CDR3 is TGCAGCGTCCGGACAGGATCCTCAGGTGGCTACACCTTC. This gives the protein CSVRTGSSGGYTF.

CDR3 in DNA: TGTGCTAGTGGTTGGCAGGGTAATGAAAAACTGTTTTTT. It translates to CASGWQGNEKLFF. The chain combines TRBV12-5 with TRBJ1-4; perhaps TRBD1 as D (5 bases). Germline V gene lookup returns CDR1 LGHNT and CDR2 FRNRAP. V was trimmed by 4 bases and J by 4 bases, leaving 7 bases between them. The CDR3 is 13 amino acids.

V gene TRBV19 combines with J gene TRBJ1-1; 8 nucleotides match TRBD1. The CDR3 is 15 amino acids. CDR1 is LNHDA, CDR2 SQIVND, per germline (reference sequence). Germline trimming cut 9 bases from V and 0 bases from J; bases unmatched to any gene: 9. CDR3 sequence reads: CASTTGVGMNTEAFF. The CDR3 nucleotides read TGTGCCAGCACGACAGGGGTAGGCATGAACACTGAAGCTTTCTTT. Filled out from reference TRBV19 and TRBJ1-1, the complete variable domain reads DGGITQSPKYLFRKEGQNVTLSCEQNLNHDAMYWYRQDPGQGLRLIYYSQIVNDFQKGDIAEGYSVSREKKESFPLTVTSAQKNPTAFYLCASTTGVGMNTEAFFGQGTRLTVV.

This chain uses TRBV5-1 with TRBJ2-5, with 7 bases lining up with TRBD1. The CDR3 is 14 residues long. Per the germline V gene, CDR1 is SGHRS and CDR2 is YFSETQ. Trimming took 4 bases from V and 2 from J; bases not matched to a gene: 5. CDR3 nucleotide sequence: TGCGCCAGCAGCCCGGGACAGCGACAAGAGACCCAGTACTTC. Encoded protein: CASSPGQRQETQYF. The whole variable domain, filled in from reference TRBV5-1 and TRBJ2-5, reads KAGVTQTPRYLIKTRGQQVTLSCSPISGHRSVSWYQQTPGQGLQFLFEYFSETQRNKGNFPGRFSGRQFSNSRSEMNVSTLELGDSALYLCASSPGQRQETQYFGPGTRLLVL.

The CDR3 sequence: CAITDGTWDGYTF. CDR3 DNA sequence: TGTGCCATCACCGACGGAACCTGGGATGGCTACACCTTC. The rearrangement joins TRBV6-6 to TRBJ1-2; D remains unclear. The germline V gene has CDR1 MNHNY and CDR2 SVGAGI (reference sequence). V gave up 10 bases and J gave up 6 bases, with 18 bases separating them. This CDR3 has 13 residues.

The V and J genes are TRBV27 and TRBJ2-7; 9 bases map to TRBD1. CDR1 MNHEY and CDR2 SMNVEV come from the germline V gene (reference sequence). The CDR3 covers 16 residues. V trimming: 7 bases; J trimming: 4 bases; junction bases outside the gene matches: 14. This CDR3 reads CASKTDRDRETYEQYF. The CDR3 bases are TGTGCCAGCAAGACCGACCGGGACAGGGAGACGTACGAGCAGTACTTC.

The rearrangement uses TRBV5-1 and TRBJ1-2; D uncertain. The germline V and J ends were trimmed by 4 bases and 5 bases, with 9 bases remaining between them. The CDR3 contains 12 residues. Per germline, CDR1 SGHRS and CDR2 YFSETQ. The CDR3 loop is CASSRSLYGYTF. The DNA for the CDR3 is TGCGCCAGCAGCCGTTCACTATATGGCTACACCTTC.

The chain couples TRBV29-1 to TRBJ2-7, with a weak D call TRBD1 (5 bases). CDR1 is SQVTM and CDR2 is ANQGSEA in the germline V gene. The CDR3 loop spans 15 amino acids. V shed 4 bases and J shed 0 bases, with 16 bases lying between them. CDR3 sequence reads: CSVVVRREGSYEQYF. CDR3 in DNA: TGCAGCGTTGTGGTTCGCAGGGAAGGCTCCTACGAGCAGTACTTC.

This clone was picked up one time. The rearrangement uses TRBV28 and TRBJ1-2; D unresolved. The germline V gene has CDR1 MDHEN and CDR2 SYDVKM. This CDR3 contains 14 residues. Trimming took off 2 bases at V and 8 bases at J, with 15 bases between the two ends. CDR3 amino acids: CASSLIDGGYGYTF. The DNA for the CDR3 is TGTGCCAGCAGTTTAATAGATGGTGGGTACGGCTACACCTTC.

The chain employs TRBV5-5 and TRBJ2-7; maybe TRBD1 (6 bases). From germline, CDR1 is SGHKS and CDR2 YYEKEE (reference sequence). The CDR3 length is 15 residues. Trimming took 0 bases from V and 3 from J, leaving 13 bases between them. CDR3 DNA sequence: TGTGCCAGCAGCTTGGGGGCGTCAGGGGTCTACGAGCAGTACTTC. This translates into CASSLGASGVYEQYF.

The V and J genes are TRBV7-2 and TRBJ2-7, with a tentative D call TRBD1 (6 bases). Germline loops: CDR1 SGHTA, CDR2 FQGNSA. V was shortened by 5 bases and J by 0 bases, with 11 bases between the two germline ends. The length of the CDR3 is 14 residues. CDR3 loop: CASSPGTSSYEQYF. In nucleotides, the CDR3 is TGTGCCAGCAGCCCCGGGACAAGCTCCTACGAGCAGTACTTC.

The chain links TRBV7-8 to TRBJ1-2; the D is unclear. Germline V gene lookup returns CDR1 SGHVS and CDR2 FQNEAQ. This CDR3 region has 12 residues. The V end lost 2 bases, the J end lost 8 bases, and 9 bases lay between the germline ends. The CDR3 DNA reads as TGTGCCAGCAGCTTAAGCGGTCGGGGCTACACCTTC. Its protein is CASSLSGRGYTF.

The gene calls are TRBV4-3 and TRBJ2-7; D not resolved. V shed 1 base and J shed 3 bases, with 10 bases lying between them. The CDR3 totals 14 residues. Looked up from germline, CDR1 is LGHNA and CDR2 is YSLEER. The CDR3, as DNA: TGCGCCAGCAGCCAAGGTACCGGGCGCTACGAGCAGTACTTC. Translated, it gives CASSQGTGRYEQYF.

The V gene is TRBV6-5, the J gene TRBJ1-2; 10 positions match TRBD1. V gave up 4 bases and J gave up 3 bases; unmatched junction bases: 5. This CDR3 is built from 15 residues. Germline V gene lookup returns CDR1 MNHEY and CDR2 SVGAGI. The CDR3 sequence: CASSSRTGGDYGYTF. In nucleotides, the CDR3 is TGTGCCAGCAGTTCCCGGACAGGGGGGGACTATGGCTACACCTTC.

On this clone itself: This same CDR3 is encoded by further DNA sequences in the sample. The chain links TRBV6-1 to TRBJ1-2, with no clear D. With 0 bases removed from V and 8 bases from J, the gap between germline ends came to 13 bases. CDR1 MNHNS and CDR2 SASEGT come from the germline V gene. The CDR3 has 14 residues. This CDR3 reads CASSEAPAGRGYTF. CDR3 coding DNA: TGTGCCAGCAGTGAAGCTCCGGCAGGTAGAGGCTACACCTTC.

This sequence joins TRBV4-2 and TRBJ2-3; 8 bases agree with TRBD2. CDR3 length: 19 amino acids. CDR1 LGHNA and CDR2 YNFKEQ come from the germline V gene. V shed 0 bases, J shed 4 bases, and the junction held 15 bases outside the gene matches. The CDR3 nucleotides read TGTGCCAGCAGCCAAGATACGGGTGGCGGGGGGATTACTGCAGATACGCAGTATTTT. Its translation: CASSQDTGGGGITADTQYF.

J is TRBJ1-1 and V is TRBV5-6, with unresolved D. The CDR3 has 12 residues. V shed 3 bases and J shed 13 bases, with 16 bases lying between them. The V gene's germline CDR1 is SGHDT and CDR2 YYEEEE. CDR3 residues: CASSWWGEAGFF. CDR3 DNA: TGTGCCAGCAGCTGGTGGGGAGAGGCGGGTTTCTTT.

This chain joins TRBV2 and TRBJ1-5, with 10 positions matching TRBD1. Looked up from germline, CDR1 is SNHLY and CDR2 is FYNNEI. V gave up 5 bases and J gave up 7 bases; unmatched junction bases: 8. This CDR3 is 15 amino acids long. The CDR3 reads CASSWDRGSHQPQHF. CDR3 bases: TGTGCCAGCAGTTGGGACAGGGGATCGCACCAGCCCCAGCATTTT.

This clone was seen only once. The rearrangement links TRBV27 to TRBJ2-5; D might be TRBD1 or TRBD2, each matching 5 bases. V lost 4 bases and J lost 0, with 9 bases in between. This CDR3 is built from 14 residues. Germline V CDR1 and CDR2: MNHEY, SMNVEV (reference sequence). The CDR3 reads CASSWTGHQETQYF. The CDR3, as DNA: TGTGCCAGCAGTTGGACGGGGCACCAAGAGACCCAGTACTTC.

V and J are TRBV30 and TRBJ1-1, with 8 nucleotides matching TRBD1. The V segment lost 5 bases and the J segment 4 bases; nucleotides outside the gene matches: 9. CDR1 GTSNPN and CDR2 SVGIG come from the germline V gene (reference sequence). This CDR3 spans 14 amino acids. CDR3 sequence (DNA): TGTGCCTGGTCTGGCAGGGGGCGGGTCACTGAAGCTTTCTTT. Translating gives CAWSGRGRVTEAFF.

CDR3 DNA: TGCAGCGTTAAGGGTGACCAGGGACAGGGTCTTTTAGAGCAGTTCTTC. It translates to CSVKGDQGQGLLEQFF. The rearrangement joins TRBV29-1 to TRBJ2-1; 9 bases are a match to TRBD1. The V gene's germline CDR1 is SQVTM and CDR2 ANQGSEA. The junction had 18 bases not matched to a gene; V was cut back by 5 bases and J by 10 bases. The CDR3 runs to 16 residues.

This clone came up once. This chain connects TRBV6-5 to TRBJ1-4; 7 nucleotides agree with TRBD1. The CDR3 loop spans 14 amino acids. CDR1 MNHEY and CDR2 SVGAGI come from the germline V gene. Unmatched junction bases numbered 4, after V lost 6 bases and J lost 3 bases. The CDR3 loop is CASRPGQSNEKLFF. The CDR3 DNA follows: TGTGCCAGCAGACCGGGACAGTCTAATGAAAAACTGTTTTTT.